This entry lists 4 T cell receptor beta chains sequenced from one sample in a study of blood T cell repertoires in COVID-19. The method was immunoSEQ multiplex PCR; TCRdb's version includes in-frame clones alone and lacks a portion of them. The data hold around 120,000 clones, with 60% to 85% observed a single time. The specimen sequenced was peripheral blood. These receptors originate from a man between 70 and 80 years old with acute or convalescent COVID-19.

CDR3 amino acids: CASSLSPGDTEAFF. CDR3 DNA sequence: TGCGCCAGCAGCTTGTCCCCAGGGGACACTGAAGCTTTCTTT. V and J are TRBV5-1 and TRBJ1-1, with a tentative D call TRBD1 (6 bases). The germline CDR1 and CDR2 sequences are SGHRS and YFSETQ. Trimming cost V 1 base and J 3 bases, with 10 bases left between them. The CDR3 is made up of 14 amino acids.

There are a few counts of this clone. The chain carries TRBV9 and TRBJ1-6, with 7 bases lining up with TRBD1. Trimming cost V 2 bases and J 6 bases; bases outside gene matches: 5. This CDR3 is 15 amino acids long. Germline CDR1 and CDR2: SGDLS and YYNGEE. The CDR3 spells CASSVTGFSNSPLHF. DNA for the CDR3: TGTGCCAGCAGCGTGACAGGGTTTTCTAATTCACCCCTCCACTTT. The full variable domain, with the rest looked up from reference TRBV9 and TRBJ1-6, is DSGVTQTPKHLITATGQRVTLRCSPRSGDLSVYWYQQSLDQGLQFLIQYYNGEERAKGNILERFSAQQFPDLHSELNLSSLELGDSALYFCASSVTGFSNSPLHFGNGTRLTVT.

This clone was seen a few times. The chain employs TRBV5-1 and TRBJ1-1; D is perhaps TRBD1 (6 bases). There are 14 residues in the CDR3. CDR1 and CDR2 from the germline V gene are SGHRS and YFSETQ. The V end was cut by 5 bases, the J end by 5 bases, with 16 bases between. The CDR3 DNA reads TGCGCCAGCAGTCGACTGACAGGAGGTACTGAAGCTTTCTTT. Its translation: CASSRLTGGTEAFF.

The chain employs TRBV19 and TRBJ2-3; 7 bases agree with TRBD2. Germline V CDR1 and CDR2: LNHDA, SQIVND (reference sequence). The CDR3 loop spans 15 amino acids. The J segment lost 5 bases and the V segment lost 7 bases, leaving 12 bases of the junction unmatched. Written as DNA, the CDR3 is TGTGCCAGTACGGGTCAGCGGGGAAGGGTAGATACGCAGTATTTT. This gives the protein CASTGQRGRVDTQYF. The complete variable domain, with remaining parts taken from reference TRBV19 and TRBJ2-3, reads DGGITQSPKYLFRKEGQNVTLSCEQNLNHDAMYWYRQDPGQGLRLIYYSQIVNDFQKGDIAEGYSVSREKKESFPLTVTSAQKNPTAFYLCASTGQRGRVDTQYFGPGTRLTVL.